The rows below give T cell receptor beta chains drawn from one sample of a study of T cell changes during pregnancy in multiple sclerosis. The assay was immunoSEQ multiplex PCR, and TCRdb's table has in-frame clones only and misses some. The sample lists about 80,000 clones, about 91% occurring once. This sample comprised peripheral blood, obtained before pregnancy. All receptors derive from a female donor with multiple sclerosis, enrolled in a pregnancy study. The CDR3 runs from the conserved cysteine through the conserved F or W. D genes are given only for firm matches. Size is omitted from some rows. Given values are once, few, many or a class for expanded clones.

j_call: TRBJ1-1; clone_size: .; v_call: TRBV5-6; d_call: .; cdr3_aa: CASTRGITNTEAFF; cdr3_nt: TGTGCCAGCACGCGGGGGATAACGAACACTGAAGCTTTCTTT
j_call: TRBJ1-4; clone_size: .; v_call: TRBV6-1; d_call: TRBD1; cdr3_aa: CASSLRGQGGEKLFF; cdr3_nt: TGTGCCAGCAGCCTTCGGGGACAGGGGGGGGAAAAACTGTTTTTT
j_call: TRBJ1-4; clone_size: .; v_call: TRBV29-1; d_call: .; cdr3_aa: CSVLKTSPNEKLFF; cdr3_nt: TGCAGCGTGCTGAAAACATCTCCGAATGAAAAACTGTTTTTT
j_call: TRBJ1-1; clone_size: .; v_call: TRBV27; d_call: .; cdr3_aa: CATREWGGAAFF; cdr3_nt: TGTGCCACCAGGGAATGGGGGGGCGCAGCTTTCTTT
j_call: TRBJ1-4; clone_size: .; v_call: TRBV5-6; d_call: .; cdr3_aa: CASSWGEGEKLFF; cdr3_nt: TGTGCCAGCAGCTGGGGGGAGGGAGAAAAACTGTTTTTT
j_call: TRBJ2-2; clone_size: .; v_call: TRBV6-1; d_call: TRBD1; cdr3_aa: CASSEWGQGRIGELFF; cdr3_nt: TGTGCCAGCAGTGAATGGGGACAGGGGCGTATCGGGGAGCTGTTTTTT
j_call: TRBJ1-1; clone_size: .; v_call: TRBV5-1; d_call: .; cdr3_aa: CASSPQGLRTEAFF; cdr3_nt: TGCGCCAGCAGCCCGCAGGGACTACGCACTGAAGCTTTCTTT
j_call: TRBJ2-1; clone_size: .; v_call: TRBV30; d_call: .; cdr3_aa: CAWSVGFILGRGKDSSYNEQFF; cdr3_nt: TGTGCCTGGAGTGTAGGGTTCATCCTGGGCAGGGGCAAAGACAGCTCCTACAATGAGCAGTTCTTC
j_call: TRBJ1-2; clone_size: .; v_call: TRBV7-8; d_call: .; cdr3_aa: CASSQRRLSYGYTF; cdr3_nt: TGTGCCAGCAGCCAGAGGAGACTGAGCTATGGCTACACCTTC
j_call: TRBJ1-2; clone_size: .; v_call: TRBV27; d_call: .; cdr3_aa: CASSLSSGSFYGYTF; cdr3_nt: TGTGCCAGCAGTTTATCGTCAGGGTCTTTCTATGGCTACACCTTC
j_call: TRBJ2-1; clone_size: .; v_call: TRBV12-1; d_call: .; cdr3_aa: CASSLLFNEQFF; cdr3_nt: TGTGCCAGCAGCCTCCTTTTCAATGAGCAGTTCTTC
j_call: TRBJ2-3; clone_size: .; v_call: TRBV6-8; d_call: .; cdr3_aa: CASIHKLGASTDTQYF; cdr3_nt: TGTGCCAGCATCCACAAACTTGGAGCTAGCACAGATACGCAGTATTTT
j_call: TRBJ2-7; clone_size: .; v_call: TRBV13; d_call: .; cdr3_aa: CASSNYNRVDGNEQYF; cdr3_nt: TGTGCCAGCAGCAACTACAACAGGGTTGACGGGAACGAGCAGTACTTC
j_call: TRBJ1-1; clone_size: .; v_call: TRBV30; d_call: .; cdr3_aa: CAWDRELNTEAFF; cdr3_nt: TGTGCCTGGGACCGGGAGCTGAACACTGAAGCTTTCTTT
j_call: TRBJ1-3; clone_size: .; v_call: TRBV11-2; d_call: .; cdr3_aa: CASSFIGQLSGNTIYF; cdr3_nt: TGTGCCAGCAGCTTCATCGGACAGCTCTCTGGAAACACCATATATTTT
j_call: TRBJ1-2; clone_size: .; v_call: TRBV19; d_call: TRBD1; cdr3_aa: CASRQGSDGYTF; cdr3_nt: TGTGCCAGCCGACAGGGCTCGGATGGCTACACCTTC
j_call: TRBJ2-7; clone_size: .; v_call: TRBV25-1; d_call: TRBD2; cdr3_aa: CASSEWGAGGFYEQYF; cdr3_nt: TGTGCCAGCAGTGAATGGGGAGCGGGGGGATTCTACGAGCAGTACTTC
j_call: TRBJ1-2; clone_size: .; v_call: TRBV4-1; d_call: TRBD1; cdr3_aa: CASSQLRDRGKVDYGYTF; cdr3_nt: TGCGCCAGCAGCCAACTCCGGGACAGGGGAAAGGTCGACTATGGCTACACCTTC
j_call: TRBJ1-2; clone_size: .; v_call: TRBV4-1; d_call: .; cdr3_aa: CASSPPGLSYGYTF; cdr3_nt: TGCGCCAGCAGCCCGCCAGGACTGAGCTATGGCTACACCTTC
j_call: TRBJ1-3; clone_size: .; v_call: TRBV21-1; d_call: .; cdr3_aa: CASSKVGERGWREHTIYF; cdr3_nt: TGTGCCAGCAGCAAAGTCGGGGAACGGGGGTGGAGGGAGCACACCATATATTTT
j_call: TRBJ2-1; clone_size: .; v_call: TRBV5-6; d_call: .; cdr3_aa: CASSSDRSRQFF; cdr3_nt: TGTGCCAGCAGCTCTGACAGGTCTCGGCAGTTCTTC
j_call: TRBJ2-4; clone_size: .; v_call: TRBV5-1; d_call: TRBD1; cdr3_aa: CASSGGQGIENIQYF; cdr3_nt: TGCGCCAGCAGCGGGGGACAGGGTATAGAAAACATTCAGTACTTC
j_call: TRBJ1-3; clone_size: .; v_call: TRBV10-3; d_call: .; cdr3_aa: CAINTGGNTIYF; cdr3_nt: TGTGCCATCAATACGGGGGGAAACACCATATATTTT
j_call: TRBJ2-7; clone_size: .; v_call: TRBV5-1; d_call: .; cdr3_aa: CASTWAGATYEQYF; cdr3_nt: TGCGCCAGCACTTGGGCGGGGGCAACCTACGAGCAGTACTTC
j_call: TRBJ1-4; clone_size: .; v_call: TRBV12-5; d_call: .; cdr3_aa: CASGFQVPGTNEKLFF; cdr3_nt: TGTGCTAGTGGTTTTCAGGTTCCAGGGACTAATGAAAAACTGTTTTTT
j_call: TRBJ2-7; clone_size: .; v_call: TRBV5-1; d_call: .; cdr3_aa: CASSLSLVSYEQYF; cdr3_nt: TGCGCCAGCAGCTTGTCTCTTGTTTCCTACGAGCAGTACTTC
j_call: TRBJ1-5; clone_size: .; v_call: TRBV30; d_call: .; cdr3_aa: CAWSVGQSNQPQHF; cdr3_nt: TGTGCCTGGAGTGTAGGACAGTCCAATCAGCCCCAGCATTTT
j_call: TRBJ1-5; clone_size: once; v_call: TRBV19; d_call: .; cdr3_aa: CASGGQGRQPQHF; cdr3_nt: TGTGCCAGTGGGGGCCAGGGCAGACAGCCCCAGCATTTT
j_call: TRBJ2-7; clone_size: .; v_call: TRBV14; d_call: .; cdr3_aa: CASSQDRTTTIYEQYF; cdr3_nt: TGTGCCAGCAGCCAAGATCGAACCACAACAATCTACGAGCAGTACTTC
j_call: TRBJ1-2; clone_size: .; v_call: TRBV9; d_call: .; cdr3_aa: CASSGGEGGYTF; cdr3_nt: TGTGCCAGCAGCGGGGGGGAGGGCGGCTACACCTTC
j_call: TRBJ2-4; clone_size: .; v_call: TRBV9; d_call: TRBD1; cdr3_aa: CASSPQGTKNIQYF; cdr3_nt: TGTGCCAGCAGTCCACAGGGGACCAAAAACATTCAGTACTTC
j_call: TRBJ2-1; clone_size: .; v_call: TRBV19; d_call: .; cdr3_aa: CASSLVSSYNEQFF; cdr3_nt: TGTGCCAGTAGTTTGGTTAGCTCCTACAATGAGCAGTTCTTC
j_call: TRBJ2-1; clone_size: once; v_call: TRBV9; d_call: .; cdr3_aa: CASSASGGSYNEQFF; cdr3_nt: TGTGCCAGCAGCGCCTCGGGTGGGTCCTACAATGAGCAGTTCTTC
j_call: TRBJ1-1; clone_size: .; v_call: TRBV4-1; d_call: .; cdr3_aa: CASVWGQRGTEAFF; cdr3_nt: TGCGCCAGCGTCTGGGGGCAGAGGGGCACTGAAGCTTTCTTT
j_call: TRBJ2-1; clone_size: .; v_call: TRBV7-2; d_call: TRBD2; cdr3_aa: CASSRGGAIPHNEQFF; cdr3_nt: TGTGCCAGCAGTCGCGGGGGGGCTATACCCCACAATGAGCAGTTCTTC
j_call: TRBJ2-7; clone_size: .; v_call: TRBV7-8; d_call: TRBD2; cdr3_aa: CASSSSTPSPGLATYEQYF; cdr3_nt: TGTGCCAGCAGCTCTTCCACCCCGTCGCCGGGACTAGCGACCTACGAGCAGTACTTC
j_call: TRBJ2-2; clone_size: .; v_call: TRBV27; d_call: .; cdr3_aa: CASRASGAGELFF; cdr3_nt: TGTGCCAGCAGGGCATCGGGGGCCGGGGAGCTGTTTTTT
j_call: TRBJ2-7; clone_size: .; v_call: TRBV29-1; d_call: .; cdr3_aa: CSVAGGSSYEQYF; cdr3_nt: TGCAGCGTTGCAGGGGGGAGCTCCTACGAGCAGTACTTC
j_call: TRBJ2-3; clone_size: .; v_call: TRBV7-2; d_call: TRBD2; cdr3_aa: CASSLRGGASDTQYF; cdr3_nt: TGTGCCAGCAGCTTACGCGGGGGGGCATCGGATACGCAGTATTTT
j_call: TRBJ1-6; clone_size: once; v_call: TRBV21-1; d_call: .; cdr3_aa: CASSKLVQGESSYNSPLHF; cdr3_nt: TGTGCCAGCAGCAAATTGGTCCAGGGGGAGAGCTCCTATAATTCACCCCTCCACTTT
j_call: TRBJ2-1; clone_size: .; v_call: TRBV5-6; d_call: .; cdr3_aa: CASSLGAGEQFF; cdr3_nt: TGTGCCAGCAGCTTGGGGGCGGGAGAGCAGTTCTTC